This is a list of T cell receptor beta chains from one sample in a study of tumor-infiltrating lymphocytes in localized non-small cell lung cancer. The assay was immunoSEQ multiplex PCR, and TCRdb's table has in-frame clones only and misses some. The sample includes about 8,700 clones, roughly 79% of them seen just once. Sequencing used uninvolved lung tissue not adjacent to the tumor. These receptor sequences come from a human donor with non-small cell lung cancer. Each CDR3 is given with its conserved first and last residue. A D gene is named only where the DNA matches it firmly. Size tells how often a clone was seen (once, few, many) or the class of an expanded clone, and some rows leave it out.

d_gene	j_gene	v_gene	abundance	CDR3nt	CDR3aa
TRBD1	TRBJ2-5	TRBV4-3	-	TGCGCCAGCAGCCAAGGGGACAGGGGCGTGGAGACCCAGTACTTC	CASSQGDRGVETQYF
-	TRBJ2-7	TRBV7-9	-	TGTGCCAGCAGCCCAACCACTTTTCGAGGGAGAGGATACGAGCAGTACTTC	CASSPTTFRGRGYEQYF
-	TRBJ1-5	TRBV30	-	TGTGCCTGGAGTGTATGGGGCAGGGAAGGTGGCAATCAGCCCCAGCATTTT	CAWSVWGREGGNQPQHF
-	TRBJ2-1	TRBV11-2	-	TGTGCCAGCAGCCCCTCCGGTCCCTACAATGAGCAGTTCTTC	CASSPSGPYNEQFF
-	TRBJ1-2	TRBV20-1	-	TGCAGTGCAGAGATACATGGCTACACCTTC	CSAEIHGYTF
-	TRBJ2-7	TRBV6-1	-	TGTGCCAGCAGTCGGGGACCGAGCTCCTACGAGCAGTACTTC	CASSRGPSSYEQYF
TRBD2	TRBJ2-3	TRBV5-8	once	TGTGCCAGCAGCCCGGGAAGTGCGGGAGGCTCCACAGATACGCAGTATTTT	CASSPGSAGGSTDTQYF
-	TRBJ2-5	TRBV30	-	TGTGCCTGGAGTGTACAGGGTAGTGCGACCCAGTACTTC	CAWSVQGSATQYF
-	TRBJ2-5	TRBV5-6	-	TGTGCCAGCAGCTTGGAAGAGACCCAGTACTTC	CASSLEETQYF
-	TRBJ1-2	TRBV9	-	TGTGCCAGCAGCGTAGCCGACTATGGCTACACCTTC	CASSVADYGYTF
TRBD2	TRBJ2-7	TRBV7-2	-	TGTGCCAGCAGCGGCCGGGACTACTATAACTACGAGCAGTACTTC	CASSGRDYYNYEQYF
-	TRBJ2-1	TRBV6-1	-	TGTGCCAGCAGGTGGGCAGGGTATGATGAGCAGTTCTTC	CASRWAGYDEQFF
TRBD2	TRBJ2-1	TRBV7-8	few	TGTGCCAGCAGTTCTAGCGGGAGTTACAATGAGCAGTTCTTC	CASSSSGSYNEQFF
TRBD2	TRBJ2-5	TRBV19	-	TGTGCCAGTAGTATTGGACTAGCGGGAGTTAACCAAGAGACCCAGTACTTC	CASSIGLAGVNQETQYF
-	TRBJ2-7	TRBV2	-	TGTGCCAGCGAACCCGACAGAGGAGATTACGAGCAGTACTTC	CASEPDRGDYEQYF
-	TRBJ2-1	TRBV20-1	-	TGCAGTGCTAGTCTCAATGAGCAGTTCTTC	CSASLNEQFF
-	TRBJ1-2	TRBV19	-	TGTGCCAGTAGTATACCCGCAGGAGGAGCTAACTATGGCTACACCTTC	CASSIPAGGANYGYTF
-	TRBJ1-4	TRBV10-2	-	TGCGCCAGCAGTGACAGGTTTGAAAAACTGTTTTTT	CASSDRFEKLFF
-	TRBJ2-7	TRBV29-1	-	TGCAGCGCCCGGGACAACAACTACGAGCAGTACTTC	CSARDNNYEQYF
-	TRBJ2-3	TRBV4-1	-	TGCGCCAGCAGCCCGACACTCACAGATACGCAGTATTTT	CASSPTLTDTQYF
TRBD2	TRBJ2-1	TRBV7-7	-	TGTGCCAGCAGCTTAACAGCGGGGGGGCCTGAGCAGTTCTTC	CASSLTAGGPEQFF
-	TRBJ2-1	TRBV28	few	TGTGCCAGCAGTTTGCTTGTGGGGCTAGACAATGAGCAGTTCTTC	CASSLLVGLDNEQFF
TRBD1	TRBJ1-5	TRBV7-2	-	TGTGCCAGCACCGGACAGGACAATCAGCCCCAGCATTTT	CASTGQDNQPQHF
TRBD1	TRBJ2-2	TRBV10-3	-	TGTGCCATCAGTGAAGTCGACAGGGCGGTGTTTTTT	CAISEVDRAVFF
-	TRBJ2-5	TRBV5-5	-	TGTGCCAGCAGCTTGGGCGTGGGAGAGACCCAGTACTTC	CASSLGVGETQYF
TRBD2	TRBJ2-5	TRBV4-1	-	TGCGCCAGCAGCCAAGATGGGGTTAGCGGGGGGGAGACCCAGTACTTC	CASSQDGVSGGETQYF
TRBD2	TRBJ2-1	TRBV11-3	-	TGTGCCAGCAGCCCCGCGAGCGGGGGTTCCTACAATGAGCAGTTCTTC	CASSPASGGSYNEQFF
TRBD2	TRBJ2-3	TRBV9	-	TGTGCCAGCAGCGTAGGGACTAGGAACTTCGGAGATACGCAGTATTTT	CASSVGTRNFGDTQYF
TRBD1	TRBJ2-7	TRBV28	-	TGTGCCAGCACAGACAGGGGCCCTAGGTGCGAGCAGTACTTC	CASTDRGPRCEQYF
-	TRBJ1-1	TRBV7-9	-	TGTGCCAGCAGCACCTGGGGCAGTTACACTGAAGCTTTCTTT	CASSTWGSYTEAFF
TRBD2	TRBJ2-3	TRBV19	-	TGTGCCAGCGGGAGGCGGGCAGATACGCAGTATTTT	CASGRRADTQYF
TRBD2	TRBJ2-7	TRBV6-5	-	TGTGCCAGCAGCCTAAACGTCGTGTTAGCGGGAGAGCAGTACTTC	CASSLNVVLAGEQYF